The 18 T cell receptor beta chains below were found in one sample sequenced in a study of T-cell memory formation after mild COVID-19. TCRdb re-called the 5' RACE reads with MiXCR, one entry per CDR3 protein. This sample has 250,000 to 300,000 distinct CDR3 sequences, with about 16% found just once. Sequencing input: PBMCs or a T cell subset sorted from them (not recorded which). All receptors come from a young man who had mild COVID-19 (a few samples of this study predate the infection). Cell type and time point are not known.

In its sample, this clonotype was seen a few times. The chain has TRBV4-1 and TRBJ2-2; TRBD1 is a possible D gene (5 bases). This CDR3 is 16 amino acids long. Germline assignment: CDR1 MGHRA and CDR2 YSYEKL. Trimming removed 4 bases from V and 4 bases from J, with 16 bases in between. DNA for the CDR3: TGCGCCAGCAGCCTTACCGCCGACAGCACCACCGGGGAGCTGTTTTTT. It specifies CASSLTADSTTGELFF.

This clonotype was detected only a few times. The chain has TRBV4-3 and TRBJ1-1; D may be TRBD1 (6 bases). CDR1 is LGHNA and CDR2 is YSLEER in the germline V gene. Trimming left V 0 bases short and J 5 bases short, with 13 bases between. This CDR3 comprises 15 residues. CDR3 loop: CASSQDIGQGTEAFF. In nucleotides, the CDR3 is TGCGCCAGCAGCCAAGATATCGGGCAGGGGACTGAAGCTTTCTTT.

CDR3 DNA sequence: TGTGCCATCAGTCTGGGAATAGCGGGGGCCGGGGAGCTGTTTTTT. Translating gives CAISLGIAGAGELFF. The V and J genes are TRBV10-3 and TRBJ2-2; 9 bases are shared with TRBD2. CDR1 ENHRY and CDR2 SYGVKD come from the germline V gene. The length of the CDR3 is 15 residues. With V trimmed by 5 bases and J by 6 bases, 7 bases remained unmatched.

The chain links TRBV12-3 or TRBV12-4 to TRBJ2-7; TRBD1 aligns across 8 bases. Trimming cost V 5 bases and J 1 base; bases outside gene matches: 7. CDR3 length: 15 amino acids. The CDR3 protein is CASSTRQGISYEQYF. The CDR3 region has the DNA TGTGCCAGCAGTACCCGACAGGGGATATCCTACGAGCAGTACTTC.

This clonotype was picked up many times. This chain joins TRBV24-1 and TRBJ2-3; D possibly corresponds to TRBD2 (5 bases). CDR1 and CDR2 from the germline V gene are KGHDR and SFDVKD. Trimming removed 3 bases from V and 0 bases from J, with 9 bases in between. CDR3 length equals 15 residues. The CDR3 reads CATSDPRTSTDTQYF. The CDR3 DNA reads TGTGCCACCAGTGATCCCAGGACTAGCACAGATACGCAGTATTTT.

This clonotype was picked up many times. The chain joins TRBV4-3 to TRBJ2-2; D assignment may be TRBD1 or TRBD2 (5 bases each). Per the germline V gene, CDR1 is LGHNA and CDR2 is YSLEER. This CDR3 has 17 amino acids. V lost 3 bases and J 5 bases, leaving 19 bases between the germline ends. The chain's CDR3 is CASSQTVGPVGTGELFF. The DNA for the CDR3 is TGCGCCAGCAGCCAGACCGTGGGACCCGTTGGAACCGGGGAGCTGTTTTTT.

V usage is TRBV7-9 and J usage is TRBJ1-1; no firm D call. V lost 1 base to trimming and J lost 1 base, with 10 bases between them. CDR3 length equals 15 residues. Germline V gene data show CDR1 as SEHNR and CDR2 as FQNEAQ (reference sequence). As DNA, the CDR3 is TGTGCCAGCAGCTTAGAGGGCCTAGGGAACACTGAAGCTTTCTTT. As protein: CASSLEGLGNTEAFF.

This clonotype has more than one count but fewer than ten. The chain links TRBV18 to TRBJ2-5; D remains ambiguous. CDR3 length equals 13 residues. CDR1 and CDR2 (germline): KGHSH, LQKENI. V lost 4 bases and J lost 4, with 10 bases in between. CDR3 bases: TGTGCCAGCTCACAAATGAACCGAGAGACCCAGTACTTC. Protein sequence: CASSQMNRETQYF.

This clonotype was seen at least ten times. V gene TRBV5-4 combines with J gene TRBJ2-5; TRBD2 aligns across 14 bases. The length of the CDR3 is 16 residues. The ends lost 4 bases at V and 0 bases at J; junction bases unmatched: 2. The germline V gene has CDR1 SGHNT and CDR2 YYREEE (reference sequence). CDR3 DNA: TGTGCCAGCAGCCTGGGACTAGCGGGGGACCAAGAGACCCAGTACTTC. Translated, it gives CASSLGLAGDQETQYF.

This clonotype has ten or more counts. This CDR3 reads CASSGLAGFSTDTQYF. DNA of the CDR3: TGTGCCAGCAGTGGACTAGCGGGGTTTAGCACAGATACGCAGTATTTT. The rearrangement uses TRBV25-1 and TRBJ2-3; 11 positions match TRBD2. The V segment lost 4 bases and the J segment 0 bases; nucleotides outside the gene matches: 3. This CDR3 is built from 16 residues. The germline V gene has CDR1 MGHDK and CDR2 SYGVNS.

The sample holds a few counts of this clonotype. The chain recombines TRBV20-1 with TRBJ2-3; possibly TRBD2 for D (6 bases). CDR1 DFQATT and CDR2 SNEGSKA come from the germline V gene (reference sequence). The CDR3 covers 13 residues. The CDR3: CSARGGLTDTQYF. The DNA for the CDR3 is TGCAGCGCTCGGGGAGGACTCACAGATACGCAGTATTTT.

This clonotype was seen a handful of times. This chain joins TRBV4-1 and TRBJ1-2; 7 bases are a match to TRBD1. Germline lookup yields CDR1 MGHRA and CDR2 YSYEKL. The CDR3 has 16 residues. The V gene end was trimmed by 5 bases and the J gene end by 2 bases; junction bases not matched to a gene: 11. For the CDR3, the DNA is TGCGCCAGCAGCTTCGACGCGACAGGGTCAAACTATGGCTACACCTTC. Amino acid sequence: CASSFDATGSNYGYTF.

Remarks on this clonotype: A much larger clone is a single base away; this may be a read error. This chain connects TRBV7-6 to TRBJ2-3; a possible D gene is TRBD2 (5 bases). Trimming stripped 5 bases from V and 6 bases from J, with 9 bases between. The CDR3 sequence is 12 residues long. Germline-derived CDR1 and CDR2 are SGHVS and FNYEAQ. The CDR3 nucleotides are TGTGCCAGCAGCGACTACTTGGATACGCAGTATTTT. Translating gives CASSDYLDTQYF.

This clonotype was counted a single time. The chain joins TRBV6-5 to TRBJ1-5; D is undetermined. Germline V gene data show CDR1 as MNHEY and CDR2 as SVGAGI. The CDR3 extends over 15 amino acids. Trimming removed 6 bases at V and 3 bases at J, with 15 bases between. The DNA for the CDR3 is TGTGCCAGCAGCGAGACCCCAAGGAACAATCAGCCCCAGCATTTT. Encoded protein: CASSETPRNNQPQHF.

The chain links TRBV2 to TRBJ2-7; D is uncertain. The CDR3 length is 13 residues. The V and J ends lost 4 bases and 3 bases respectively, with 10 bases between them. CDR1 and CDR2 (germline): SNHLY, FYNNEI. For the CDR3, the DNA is TGTGCCAGCAGTGGGGAAGCCCACTACGAGCAGTACGTC. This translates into CASSGEAHYEQYV.

For the CDR3, the DNA is TGCGCCAGCAGCAATACCCAGGGGGCCGATACGCAGTATTTT. As protein: CASSNTQGADTQYF. This sequence joins TRBV5-1 and TRBJ2-3, with 8 bases lining up with TRBD1. The CDR3 spans 14 residues. Per germline, CDR1 SGHRS and CDR2 YFSETQ. With V trimmed by 4 bases and J by 6 bases, 7 bases remained unmatched.

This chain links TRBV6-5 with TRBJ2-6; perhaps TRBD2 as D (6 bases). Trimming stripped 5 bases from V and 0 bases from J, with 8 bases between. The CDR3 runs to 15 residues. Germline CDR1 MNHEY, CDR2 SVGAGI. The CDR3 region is CASSTRGSGANVLTF. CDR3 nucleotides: TGTGCCAGCAGTACGCGGGGCTCTGGGGCCAACGTCCTGACTTTC.

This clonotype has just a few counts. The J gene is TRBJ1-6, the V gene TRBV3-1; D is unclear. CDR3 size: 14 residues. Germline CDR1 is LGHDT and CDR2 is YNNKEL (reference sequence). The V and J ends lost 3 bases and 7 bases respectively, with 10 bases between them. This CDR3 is CASSQRHRNSPLHF. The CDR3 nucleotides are TGTGCCAGCAGCCAGCGACACCGAAATTCACCCCTCCACTTT. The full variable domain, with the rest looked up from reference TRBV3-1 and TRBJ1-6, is DTAVSQTPKYLVTQMGNDKSIKCEQNLGHDTMYWYKQDSKKFLKIMFSYNNKELIINETVPNRFSPKSPDKAHLNLHINSLELGDSAVYFCASSQRHRNSPLHFGNGTRLTVT.